A selection of T cell receptor beta chains follows, all from one sample in a study of cytomegalovirus exposure and HLA in healthy donors. The method was immunoSEQ multiplex PCR; TCRdb's version includes in-frame clones alone and lacks a portion of them. The sample lists about 160,000 clones, 81% occurring once. Sequenced material: PBMCs. These TCRs come from a woman aged 50 to 60 in good health and CMV-seronegative. CDR3s include the opening cysteine and the closing phenylalanine or tryptophan. A D gene is named only where the DNA matches it firmly. Only some rows state a clone size, as once, few, many or a class for expanded clones.

j_call,v_call,clone_size,d_call,cdr3_aa,cdr3_nt
TRBJ2-5,TRBV7-6,.,.,CASSPRGETQYF,TGTGCCAGCAGCCCACGGGGGGAGACCCAGTACTTC
TRBJ1-1,TRBV6-5,few,TRBD1,CASSYAGQEAFF,TGTGCCAGCAGTTACGCGGGACAGGAAGCTTTCTTT
TRBJ2-5,TRBV9,few,.,CASSVGEWGTQYF,TGTGCCAGCAGCGTAGGGGAGTGGGGGACCCAGTACTTC
TRBJ2-1,TRBV7-9,.,TRBD1,CASSWTGGGDEQFF,TGTGCCAGCAGTTGGACAGGGGGCGGGGATGAGCAGTTCTTC
TRBJ2-4,TRBV11-1,once,.,CASSGALIAKNIQYF,TGTGCCAGCAGCGGGGCCCTTATAGCCAAAAACATTCAGTACTTC
TRBJ2-1,TRBV2,.,TRBD2,CASTPSSSGGANEQFF,TGTGCCAGCACACCCTCGTCTAGCGGGGGGGCCAATGAGCAGTTCTTC
TRBJ1-2,TRBV2,.,.,CASTGGQHYTF,TGTGCCAGCACCGGAGGACAGCACTACACCTTC
TRBJ1-1,TRBV2,.,.,CASRGAWADTEAFF,TGTGCCAGCAGGGGGGCATGGGCTGACACTGAAGCTTTCTTT
TRBJ2-7,TRBV7-6,.,TRBD2,CASSLGGLAGTYEQYF,TGTGCCAGCAGCTTAGGTGGCCTAGCGGGGACCTACGAGCAGTACTTC
TRBJ2-7,TRBV28,.,.,CASSLKDSYLYYEQYF,TGTGCCAGCAGTTTGAAAGATAGCTACCTTTACTACGAGCAGTACTTC
TRBJ1-2,TRBV7-2,.,.,CASSSEGALYGYTF,TGTGCCAGCAGCTCGGAAGGGGCTCTTTATGGCTACACCTTC
TRBJ2-7,TRBV19,.,TRBD1,CASAPGTGKSYEQYF,TGTGCCAGTGCCCCTGGGACAGGGAAGTCCTACGAGCAGTACTTC
TRBJ1-2,TRBV29-1,few,.,CSVVLGQGSGYTF,TGCAGCGTTGTTTTGGGTCAGGGGAGCGGCTACACCTTC
TRBJ2-3,TRBV5-4,.,.,CASIREGTDTQYF,TGTGCCAGCATCAGGGAGGGCACAGATACGCAGTATTTT
TRBJ2-1,TRBV27,.,TRBD1,CASSPLRDRANEQFF,TGTGCCAGCAGTCCTCTCCGGGACAGGGCCAATGAGCAGTTCTTC
TRBJ1-2,TRBV19,.,TRBD1,CASRDGQGVLGGYTF,TGTGCCAGTAGAGATGGACAGGGGGTTTTAGGTGGCTACACCTTC
TRBJ2-2,TRBV28,.,TRBD2,CASTDGLAGGNGELFF,TGTGCCAGCACCGATGGACTAGCGGGAGGAAACGGGGAGCTGTTTTTT
TRBJ2-5,TRBV4-1,few,TRBD2,CASSPLGAGVGETQYF,TGCGCCAGCAGCCCCCTGGGAGCGGGGGTGGGGGAGACCCAGTACTTC
TRBJ2-1,TRBV6-1,.,.,CASSEALGGLSYNEQFF,TGTGCCAGCAGTGAAGCGCTTGGTGGGCTCTCCTACAATGAGCAGTTCTTC
TRBJ1-2,TRBV6-5,.,.,CASSLIPGQTNYGYTF,TGTGCCAGCAGTTTAATCCCGGGACAAACTAACTATGGCTACACCTTC
TRBJ1-2,TRBV19,.,TRBD1,CASSRQGEGYGYTF,TGTGCCAGTTCTCGACAGGGGGAAGGTTATGGCTACACCTTC
TRBJ1-5,TRBV7-8,.,.,CASSLYAGGQPQHF,TGTGCCAGCAGCCTCTACGCTGGGGGGCAGCCCCAGCATTTT
TRBJ2-1,TRBV14,once,.,CASNPIPGGYNEQFF,TGTGCCAGCAACCCAATTCCCGGGGGCTACAATGAGCAGTTCTTC
TRBJ1-5,TRBV12-2,.,.,CASRLHRGSNQPQHF,TGTGCAAGTCGCCTACACAGGGGTAGCAATCAGCCCCAGCATTTT
TRBJ1-5,TRBV18,.,.,CASSPSLVRVSNQPQHF,TGTGCCAGCTCACCATCTTTGGTCCGAGTTAGCAATCAGCCCCAGCATTTT
TRBJ2-3,TRBV11-2,.,TRBD2,CASSLERGDTDTQYF,TGTGCCAGCAGCCTAGAGCGGGGCGACACAGATACGCAGTATTTT
TRBJ2-3,TRBV29-1,.,.,CSVLTWRSTDTQYF,TGCAGCGTACTCACTTGGAGGAGCACAGATACGCAGTATTTT
TRBJ2-5,TRBV7-9,once,.,CSSSLKVPDLSQETQYF,TGTTCCAGCAGCTTAAAGGTTCCAGACTTATCACAAGAGACCCAGTACTTC
TRBJ2-3,TRBV28,.,.,CASSPFSTTDTQYF,TGTGCCAGCAGTCCTTTCAGTACCACAGATACGCAGTATTTT
TRBJ1-2,TRBV7-9,few,TRBD1,CSSSSGGTGDGYTF,TGTTCCAGCAGTTCAGGGGGGACGGGCGATGGCTACACCTTC
TRBJ2-2,TRBV7-3,once,.,CASSPRDTTGELFF,TGTGCCAGCAGCCCTCGCGATACCACCGGGGAGCTGTTTTTT
TRBJ2-1,TRBV5-4,.,.,CASSLSAGSSYNEQFF,TGTGCCAGCAGCTTGTCGGCGGGGAGCTCCTACAATGAGCAGTTCTTC